This T cell receptor beta chain was found in a study of T cell changes during pregnancy in multiple sclerosis. Clones were sequenced by immunoSEQ multiplex PCR, and TCRdb holds only the in-frame ones, with some missing. The sample includes tens of thousands of clones, roughly 93% of them seen just once. J gave up 5 bases and V 6 bases, and 14 bases lay outside the gene matches. Germline lookup yields CDR1 SEHNR and CDR2 FQNEAQ (reference sequence). The CDR3 loop spans 16 amino acids. The source of this sequence is a female donor in good health, enrolled as a control in a pregnancy study. The chain uses TRBV7-9 and TRBJ1-1, with 8 bases that match TRBD1. The source material was peripheral blood, sampled in the second trimester of pregnancy. CDR3 DNA: TGTGCCAGCAGGAATAGACAGGGGACGAACTTTACTGAAGCTTTCTTT. This codes for CASRNRQGTNFTEAFF.